In this sample, the clone carrying this T cell receptor (beta chain) turned up many times. Antigen: not known. V lost 4 bases and J lost 5, with 23 bases in between. This CDR3 has 17 residues. The germline V gene has CDR1 SGHAT and CDR2 FQNNGV. The sample belongs to a study of T-cell reconstitution after alpha-beta-depleted transplantation in children. Researchers prepared the TCRbeta library using unique molecular identifiers, the study reports. Using its own MiXCR run on the PCR reads, TCRdb lists one record per CDR3 protein. The sample has under 850,000 distinct CDR3 sequences, over 10% seen once. Study conclusions and caveats: The origin of high day-60 TCRbeta diversity in some patients lay in surviving recipient T cells and thymic progenitors. T-cell counts and diversity at one year post-transplant came mainly from newly produced T cells. Approximately two months post-transplant, alpha-beta T cells reportedly originated from several hundred expanded graft clones.

The starting material was PBMCs, obtained before TCRalphabeta/CD19-depleted stem cell transplant. This TCR was sampled from a girl aged 2 to 10 with congenital amegakaryocytic thrombocytopenia, due to receive a stem cell transplant. The J gene is TRBJ1-1, the V gene TRBV11-2; D is possibly TRBD1 (6 bases). For the CDR3, the DNA is TGTGCCAGCAGCTCTCTAGGGGGGAACAGGGAAGGGACTGAAGCTTTCTTT. Protein: CASSSLGGNREGTEAFF.